This TCR beta chain is from a study of CD8 T cells in ankylosing spondylitis (dated by TCRdb to the late 2010s). Context from the whole study: T cell receptor beta repertoires were profiled in healthy donors and ankylosing spondylitis patients so that disease-linked TCR variants could be found. The whole study cohort included over a hundred healthy donors and 25 ankylosing spondylitis patients. Peripheral blood was sampled, and synovial fluid was additionally collected from ankylosing spondylitis patients. Study-wide conclusions, independent of this receptor: Blood from ankylosing spondylitis patients appeared to be characterized by a TCR beta motif composed of about eight highly homologous amino acid variants. The disease-linked clones showed a CD8+ phenotype and occurred at relatively low frequencies in peripheral blood. Some motif variants were previously reported in synovial fluid and blood of reactive arthritis patients, suggesting common disease-initiation mechanisms. The disease-linked clones were reported to be significantly enriched in matched synovial fluid samples from ankylosing spondylitis patients.

The CDR3 numbers 11 residues from cysteine through phenylalanine. The entry retains the CDR3 DNA only, 33 bases that are in frame from base 1. V drops 5 bases and J drops 5 bases, leaving 9 bases in between. Via the germline V gene, CDR1 is SQVTM and CDR2 ANQGSEA. In this sample, this clonotype turned up a few times. Its antigen is still unknown. No much larger clone exists at a distance of one base, and base qualities are not known. These reads were obtained on an Illumina HiSeq 2500. Quantitative 5'-RACE with molecular barcodes was the method used to prepare the TCR beta libraries. On the authors' methods: Disease-linked TCR variants were identified with a new computational method built on a probabilistic model of VDJ rearrangement. TCRdb applied fastp at Q25 and MiXCR to the public reads, then kept only in-frame beta chains. Rows merge per CDR3 protein into single entries with the most common DNA and genes. It is TCRdb's table, rather than the study itself, that gives the V and J calls and clone size. Within this sample are fewer than 250,000 distinct CDR3 sequences, with roughly 32% of them counted one time only. Jointly, the top ten make up roughly 4.2% of the sample.

This clonotype was sampled from a male donor with ankylosing spondylitis or in good health (not recorded which). The chain links TRBV29-1 with TRBJ1-2, and TRBD1 may be the D gene, going by 5 matching bases. The sequencing sample was made of blood, either unsorted or a sorted T cell fraction (not recorded which). The CDR3 amino acid sequence is: CSVPGMYGYTF. The nucleotide sequence is given as TGCAGCGTTCCAGGGATGTATGGCTACACCTTC.